A single sample gave rise to the 5 T cell receptor beta chains below, sequenced in a study of blood T cell repertoires in COVID-19. Libraries were prepared by immunoSEQ multiplex PCR; TCRdb keeps only in-frame clonotypes and omits some of them. The repertoire has 75,000 to 100,000 clones, approximately 85% of them found once; the top ten carry approximately 7.3%. Sequenced: peripheral blood. The receptors originated from a man aged 65-85 years with acute or convalescent COVID-19.

This clone was recorded once. This chain joins TRBV7-2 and TRBJ1-1; a weak D match, TRBD1 (5 bases). This CDR3 has 13 residues. From germline, CDR1 is SGHTA and CDR2 FQGNSA. Trimming pared 5 bases from V and 1 base from J, leaving 8 bases between. The CDR3 nucleotides read TGTGCCAGCAGCACGGACACGAACACTGAAGCTTTCTTT. Its protein is CASSTDTNTEAFF.

This rearrangement joins TRBV11-3 to TRBJ1-6, with a possible D match to TRBD1 (6 bases). The V gene's germline CDR1 is SGHNT and CDR2 YENEEA. V dropped 5 bases and J dropped 5 bases, with 19 bases sitting between them. The CDR3 has 17 residues. This CDR3 reads CASSRIGGHLDNSPLHF. Here the CDR3 DNA reads TGTGCCAGCAGCCGGATTGGGGGCCATTTAGATAATTCACCCCTCCACTTT.

This rearrangement joins TRBV28 to TRBJ2-7; TRBD1 matches 10 bases. The trim removed 6 bases at V and 4 bases at J, leaving 6 bases unmatched. The CDR3 contains 14 residues. Germline assignment: CDR1 MDHEN and CDR2 SYDVKM. In DNA, the CDR3 is TGTGCCAGCAGCCTGGGACAGGGGAGGTACGAGCAGTACTTC. It codes for CASSLGQGRYEQYF. Combining the CDR3 with reference TRBV28 and TRBJ2-7 gives the whole variable domain DVKVTQSSRYLVKRTGEKVFLECVQDMDHENMFWYRQDPGLGLRLIYFSYDVKMKEKGDIPEGYSVSREKKERFSLILESASTNQTSMYLCASSLGQGRYEQYFGPGTRLTVT.

V is TRBV5-1 and J is TRBJ1-3, with D possibly being TRBD1 (5 bases). CDR1 is SGHRS, CDR2 YFSETQ, per germline. CDR3 length: 16 residues. V lost 4 bases to trimming and J lost 0 bases, with 14 bases between them. CDR3 sequence reads: CASSAGRDYSGNTIYF. The DNA for the CDR3 is TGCGCCAGCAGCGCTGGAAGGGACTACTCTGGAAACACCATATATTTT.

The chain combines TRBV12-2 with TRBJ2-7; the tabulated D call, TRBD1, remains unverified against the DNA. TRBV12-2 is listed as a pseudogene. This CDR3 is 20 amino acids long. CDR3 sequence: CASRSPIRSVVGTGFYEQYF. DNA for the CDR3: TGTGCAAGTCGCTCCCCGATTCGGAGCGTGGTCGGGACAGGGTTCTACGAGCAGTACTTC.